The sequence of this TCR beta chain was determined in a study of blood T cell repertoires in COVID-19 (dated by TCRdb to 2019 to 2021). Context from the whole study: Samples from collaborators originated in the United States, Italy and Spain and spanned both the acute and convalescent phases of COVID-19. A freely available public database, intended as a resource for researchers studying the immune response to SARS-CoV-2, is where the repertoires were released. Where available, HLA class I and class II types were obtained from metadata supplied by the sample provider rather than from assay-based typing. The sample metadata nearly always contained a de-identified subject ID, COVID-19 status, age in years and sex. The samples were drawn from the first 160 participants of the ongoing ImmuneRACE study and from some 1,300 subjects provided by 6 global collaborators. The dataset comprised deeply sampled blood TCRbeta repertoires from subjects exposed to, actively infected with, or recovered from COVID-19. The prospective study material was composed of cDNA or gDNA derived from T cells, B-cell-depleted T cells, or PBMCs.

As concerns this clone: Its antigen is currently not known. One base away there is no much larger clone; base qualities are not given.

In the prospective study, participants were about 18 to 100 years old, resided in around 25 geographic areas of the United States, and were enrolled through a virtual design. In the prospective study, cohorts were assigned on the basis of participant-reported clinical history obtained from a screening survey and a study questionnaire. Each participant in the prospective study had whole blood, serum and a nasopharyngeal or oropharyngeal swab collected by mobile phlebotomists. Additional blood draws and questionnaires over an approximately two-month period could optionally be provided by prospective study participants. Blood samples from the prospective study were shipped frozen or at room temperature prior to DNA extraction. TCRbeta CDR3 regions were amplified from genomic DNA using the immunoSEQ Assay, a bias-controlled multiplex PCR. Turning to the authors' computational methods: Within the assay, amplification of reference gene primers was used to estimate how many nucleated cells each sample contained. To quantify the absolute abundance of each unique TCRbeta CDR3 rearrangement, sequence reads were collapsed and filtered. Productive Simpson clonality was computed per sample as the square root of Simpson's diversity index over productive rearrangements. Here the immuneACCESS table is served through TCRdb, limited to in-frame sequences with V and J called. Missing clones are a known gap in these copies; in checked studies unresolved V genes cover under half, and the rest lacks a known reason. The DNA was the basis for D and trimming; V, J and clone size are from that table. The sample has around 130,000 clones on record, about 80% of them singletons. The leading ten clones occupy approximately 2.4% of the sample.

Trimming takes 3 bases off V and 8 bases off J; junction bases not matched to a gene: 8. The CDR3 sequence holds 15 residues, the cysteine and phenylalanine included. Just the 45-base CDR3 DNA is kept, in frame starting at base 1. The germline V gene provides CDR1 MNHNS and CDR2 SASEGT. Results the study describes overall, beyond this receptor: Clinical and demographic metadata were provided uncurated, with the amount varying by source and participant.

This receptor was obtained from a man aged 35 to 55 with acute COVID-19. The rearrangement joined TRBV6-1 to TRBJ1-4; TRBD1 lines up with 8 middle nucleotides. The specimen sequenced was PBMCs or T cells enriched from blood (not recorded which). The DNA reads TGTGCCAGCAGTGATATATCAGGGGGCAGGGAAAAACTGTTTTTT. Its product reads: CASSDISGGREKLFF.